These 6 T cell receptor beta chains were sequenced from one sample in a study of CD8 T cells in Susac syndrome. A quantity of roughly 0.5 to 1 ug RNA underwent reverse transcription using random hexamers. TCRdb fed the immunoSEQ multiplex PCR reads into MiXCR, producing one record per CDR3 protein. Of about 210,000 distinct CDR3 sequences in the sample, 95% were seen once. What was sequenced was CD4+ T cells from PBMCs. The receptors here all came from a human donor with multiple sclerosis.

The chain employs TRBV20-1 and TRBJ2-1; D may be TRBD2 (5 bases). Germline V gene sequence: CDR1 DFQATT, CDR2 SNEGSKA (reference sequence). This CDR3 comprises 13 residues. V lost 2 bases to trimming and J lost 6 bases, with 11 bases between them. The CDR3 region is CSARIVGSNEQFF. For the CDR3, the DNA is TGCAGTGCTAGAATTGTGGGGAGCAATGAGCAGTTCTTC.

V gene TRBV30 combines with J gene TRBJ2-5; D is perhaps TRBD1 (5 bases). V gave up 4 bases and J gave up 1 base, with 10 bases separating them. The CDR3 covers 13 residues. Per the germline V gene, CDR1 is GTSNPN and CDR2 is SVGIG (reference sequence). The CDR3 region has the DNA TGTGCCTGGAAAAGACAGATCCAAGAGACCCAGTACTTC. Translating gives CAWKRQIQETQYF. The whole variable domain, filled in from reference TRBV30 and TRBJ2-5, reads SQTIHQWPATLVQPVGSPLSLECTVEGTSNPNLYWYRQAAGRGLQLLFYSVGIGQISSEVPQNLSASRPQDRQFILSSKKLLLSDSGFYLCAWKRQIQETQYFGPGTRLLVL.

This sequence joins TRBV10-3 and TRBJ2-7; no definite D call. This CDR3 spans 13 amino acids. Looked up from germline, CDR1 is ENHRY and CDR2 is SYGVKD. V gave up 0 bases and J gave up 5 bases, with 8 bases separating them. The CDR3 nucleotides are TGTGCCATCAGTGAGTCCGCGCGCCACGAGCAGTACTTC. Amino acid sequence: CAISESARHEQYF.

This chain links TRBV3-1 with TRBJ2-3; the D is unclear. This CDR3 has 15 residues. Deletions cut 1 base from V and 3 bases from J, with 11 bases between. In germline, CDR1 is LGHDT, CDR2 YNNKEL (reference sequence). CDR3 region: CASSQGPRKTDTQYF. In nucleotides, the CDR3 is TGTGCCAGCAGCCAAGGTCCGAGGAAAACAGATACGCAGTATTTT.

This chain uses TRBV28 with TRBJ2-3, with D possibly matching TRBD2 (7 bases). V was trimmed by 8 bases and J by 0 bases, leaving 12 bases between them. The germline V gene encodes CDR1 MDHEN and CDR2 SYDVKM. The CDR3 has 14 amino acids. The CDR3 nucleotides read TGTGCCAGCGGGAAGGGGGGGAGCACAGATACGCAGTATTTT. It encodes CASGKGGSTDTQYF.

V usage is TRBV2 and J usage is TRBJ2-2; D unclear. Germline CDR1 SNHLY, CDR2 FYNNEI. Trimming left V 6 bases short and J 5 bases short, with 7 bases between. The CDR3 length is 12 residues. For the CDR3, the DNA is TGTGCCAGCAGCATAGGGACCGGGGAGCTGTTTTTT. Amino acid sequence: CASSIGTGELFF.